The source of this T cell receptor beta chain is a study of OX40 agonist ivuxolimab in advanced cancers. Study findings and constraints: Still undetermined is the antigen specificity of the expanded peripheral T cells. Among the lowest peripheral clonal expansion occurred in 0.1-3.0 mg/kg partial responders. Clones of CD4+ and CD8+ blood T cells grew by week 6 at doses of 0.1 to 3.0 mg/kg. Among T cells, CD8+ cells averaged more expanded clones than CD4+ cells.

Germline CDR1 reads SQVTM; CDR2 reads ANQGSEA. CDR3 length: 13 amino acids. The ends were cut back, 4 bases at V and 5 bases at J, with 14 bases in the middle. Points on this clone: Its antigen remains unidentified.

Clones were read by immunoSEQ multiplex PCR, and TCRdb kept only the in-frame ones, dropping some. The sample records roughly 70,000 clones, about 84% being singletons. The receptor was isolated from an adult with an advanced solid tumor such as melanoma, head and neck, liver or kidney cancer. The chain links TRBV29-1 to TRBJ2-5, with D tentatively TRBD2 (7 bases). The specimen comprised CD4+ or CD8+ T cells sorted from blood, sampled in a trial of the OX40 agonist ivuxolimab. The CDR3 here is CSVGGGAGETQYF. The CDR3 region has the DNA TGCAGCGTTGGTGGGGGGGCCGGTGAGACCCAGTACTTC.